This TCR beta chain is from a study of blood T cell repertoires in COVID-19. Study overall: PBMCs, B-cell-depleted T cells, or T cells provided the cDNA or gDNA that made up the material.

Generated by immunoSEQ multiplex PCR, the TCRdb table keeps only in-frame clones and is missing some. The data show some 25,000 clones, 81% seen once. The CDR3 consists of 14 residues. Trimming took off 0 bases at V and 3 bases at J, with 12 bases between the two ends. Germline V lookup: CDR1 GTSNPN, CDR2 SVGIG (reference sequence). The chain carries TRBV30 and TRBJ2-7; possibly TRBD2 for D (6 bases). The TCR sequence derives from a man in his 70s with acute or convalescent COVID-19. Sequenced input: peripheral blood. Here the CDR3 reads CAWSVPGRHYEQYF. CDR3 DNA sequence: TGTGCCTGGAGTGTACCGGGGAGGCACTACGAGCAGTACTTC.